These 31 T cell receptor beta chains were all obtained from the same sample, sequenced in a study of CD8 T cells in Susac syndrome. RNA amounts of roughly 0.45 to 1 ug underwent reverse transcription with random hexamers. TCRdb independently ran MiXCR on the immunoSEQ multiplex PCR reads; one entry per CDR3 protein. The sample holds some 260,000 distinct CDR3 sequences, about 85% seen once. Sequencing was done on a sample of CD8+ T cells from PBMCs. Receptors originate from a human donor with multiple sclerosis.

The rearrangement uses TRBV2 and TRBJ2-1; a weak D match, TRBD1 (6 bases). CDR1 and CDR2 from the germline V gene are SNHLY and FYNNEI. Trimming pared 7 bases from V and 4 bases from J, leaving 14 bases between. CDR3 length: 14 amino acids. The CDR3 DNA follows: TGTGCCAGCAACCGGGACACCTTATACAATGAGCAGTTCTTC. This codes for CASNRDTLYNEQFF.

J is TRBJ1-1 and V is TRBV7-8, with unresolved D. Trimming left V 2 bases short and J 4 bases short, with 8 bases between. Germline lookup yields CDR1 SGHVS and CDR2 FQNEAQ. This CDR3 is built from 13 residues. The CDR3 DNA sequence: TGTGCCAGCAGCTTATGGAGGGTCACTGAAGCTTTCTTT. Translated, it gives CASSLWRVTEAFF.

CDR3 sequence: CASSLTDLHYNEQFF. For the CDR3, the DNA is TGTGCCAGCAGTCTAACAGATTTACACTACAATGAGCAGTTCTTC. The J gene is TRBJ2-1, the V gene TRBV27; D is uncertain. The CDR3 extends over 15 amino acids. CDR1 is MNHEY, CDR2 SMNVEV, per germline (reference sequence). The V and J ends lost 5 bases and 3 bases respectively, with 14 bases between them.

V is TRBV20-1 and J is TRBJ2-1; D call uncertain. Germline V gives CDR1 DFQATT, CDR2 SNEGSKA (reference sequence). V lost 0 bases and J 1 base, leaving 10 bases between the germline ends. The CDR3 is 15 residues long. In DNA, the CDR3 is TGCAGTGCTAGAGATGGGGTTAAGTCCTACAATGAGCAGTTCTTC. Its protein is CSARDGVKSYNEQFF.

This chain joins TRBV20-1 and TRBJ2-5; TRBD2 might be the D (5 bases). The germline V and J ends were trimmed by 1 base and 1 base, with 19 bases remaining between them. The germline V gene has CDR1 DFQATT and CDR2 SNEGSKA (reference sequence). The length of the CDR3 is 17 residues. For the CDR3, the DNA is TGCAGTGCTAGAGGGACTGACTCAGCGAGACCCCAAGAGACCCAGTACTTC. Its translation is CSARGTDSARPQETQYF.

The V gene is TRBV3-1, the J gene TRBJ2-1, with TRBD2 matching over 9 bases. The CDR3 covers 15 residues. Germline assignment: CDR1 LGHDT and CDR2 YNNKEL (reference sequence). The V and J ends lost 3 bases and 0 bases, in that order; junction bases with no gene match: 0. DNA of the CDR3: TGTGCCAGCAGCCATAGCGGGAGCTCCTACAATGAGCAGTTCTTC. Protein product: CASSHSGSSYNEQFF.

The rearrangement joins TRBV27 to TRBJ2-3, with D perhaps matching TRBD2 (5 bases). CDR3 length: 16 amino acids. Trimming took 4 bases from V and 2 from J, leaving 16 bases between them. Germline values: CDR1 MNHEY, CDR2 SMNVEV (reference sequence). This CDR3 reads CASSSADWAPTDTQYF. CDR3 DNA sequence: TGTGCCAGCAGTTCCGCGGACTGGGCCCCCACAGATACGCAGTATTTT.

The chain combines TRBV20-1 with TRBJ2-7; 9 nucleotides line up with TRBD2. Unmatched junction bases numbered 12, after V lost 6 bases and J lost 3 bases. CDR1 and CDR2 (germline): DFQATT, SNEGSKA (reference sequence). CDR3 length: 15 amino acids. CDR3 DNA sequence: TGCAGTGCCCCAACAAGCGGGACTAGCCTCTACGAGCAGTACTTC. It specifies CSAPTSGTSLYEQYF.

This clonotype came up a few times. The chain couples TRBV9 to TRBJ2-1; D possibly matches TRBD1 or TRBD2 (5 bases each). Germline-derived CDR1 and CDR2 are SGDLS and YYNGEE. V lost 0 bases, J lost 0 bases, and 13 bases lay in between. This CDR3 region has 17 residues. CDR3 DNA sequence: TGTGCCAGCAGCGTAGCCCCAGCAGGGAGCTCCTACAATGAGCAGTTCTTC. Translation: CASSVAPAGSSYNEQFF.

This rearrangement joins TRBV6-1 to TRBJ2-2, with D uncertain. Per germline, CDR1 MNHNS and CDR2 SASEGT. The CDR3 length is 16 residues. Between the trimmed V and J ends, which lost 6 bases and 4 bases, there was a span of 18 bases. The CDR3 protein is CASRGPWVSVTGELFF. DNA for the CDR3: TGTGCCAGCAGAGGCCCGTGGGTCAGCGTCACCGGGGAGCTGTTTTTT.

The chain carries TRBV4-1 and TRBJ2-1; D gene ambiguous. In germline, CDR1 is MGHRA, CDR2 YSYEKL. This CDR3 is built from 14 residues. Trimming took off 1 base at V and 6 bases at J, with 10 bases between the two ends. DNA for the CDR3: TGCGCCAGCAGCCAAGTACCCGCGGTCAATGAGCAGTTCTTC. Residues: CASSQVPAVNEQFF.

This clonotype occurred once. CDR3: CASSFRPGQGPRTQYF. The CDR3, as DNA: TGTGCCAGCAGTTTCCGGCCGGGACAGGGGCCTAGGACCCAGTACTTC. This chain uses TRBV27 with TRBJ2-5, with 10 bases aligning to TRBD1. Per germline, CDR1 MNHEY and CDR2 SMNVEV (reference sequence). CDR3 length equals 16 residues. V gave up 3 bases and J gave up 7 bases; unmatched junction bases: 11.

V and J are TRBV19 and TRBJ2-1; D may be TRBD2 (6 bases). The CDR3 runs to 18 residues. Trimming took 2 bases from V and 2 from J, leaving 19 bases between them. Looked up from germline, CDR1 is LNHDA and CDR2 is SQIVND (reference sequence). The DNA of the CDR3 is TGTGCCAGTAGTATACCCTTTGAGGGACTTCAACCCTACAATGAGCAGTTCTTC. This sequence encodes CASSIPFEGLQPYNEQFF.

This CDR3 reads CASSPGATDTQYF. DNA of the CDR3: TGTGCCAGCAGCCCGGGAGCCACAGATACGCAGTATTTT. The chain is built from TRBV7-9 and TRBJ2-3; maybe TRBD2 (6 bases). This CDR3 is 13 amino acids long. V gave up 5 bases and J gave up 2 bases, with 8 bases separating them. The germline V gene has CDR1 SEHNR and CDR2 FQNEAQ (reference sequence).

The chain carries TRBV14 and TRBJ2-7; 7 nucleotides line up with TRBD1. The CDR3 runs 17 residues. CDR1 is SGHDN and CDR2 is FVKESK in the germline V gene. The V gene end was trimmed by 1 base and the J gene end by 3 bases; junction bases not matched to a gene: 12. This CDR3 is CASSQVAVTGKLYEQYF. DNA for the CDR3: TGTGCCAGCAGCCAAGTTGCCGTGACAGGGAAACTCTACGAGCAGTACTTC.

This chain connects TRBV15 to TRBJ1-1, with D possibly TRBD1 on 5 matching bases. Germline CDR1 reads LNHNV; CDR2 reads YYDKDF (reference sequence). Trimming stripped 0 bases from V and 1 base from J, with 9 bases between. The CDR3 is 15 residues long. The CDR3 DNA sequence: TGTGCCACCAGCAGAGATAAGGGGCGGAACACTGAAGCTTTCTTT. Protein product: CATSRDKGRNTEAFF.

The rearrangement links TRBV4-1 to TRBJ2-1; no clear D. V was shortened by 3 bases and J by 5 bases, with 8 bases between the two germline ends. The germline V gene has CDR1 MGHRA and CDR2 YSYEKL. There are 13 residues in the CDR3. CDR3 in amino acids: CASSQGRNNEQFF. Written as DNA, the CDR3 is TGCGCCAGCAGCCAGGGCCGTAACAATGAGCAGTTCTTC.

J is TRBJ2-7 and V is TRBV28, with a tentative D call TRBD2 (7 bases). V was pared by 5 bases and J by 11 bases, with 22 bases between. CDR3 size: 14 residues. Germline values: CDR1 MDHEN, CDR2 SYDVKM. CDR3 bases: TGTGCCAGCAGTCACAGGGACTACGGGAGTGAGGAGTACTTC. Translating it yields CASSHRDYGSEEYF.

V gene TRBV12-3 or TRBV12-4 combines with J gene TRBJ1-2; no definite D call. The CDR3 length is 15 residues. V gave up 5 bases and J gave up 8 bases, with 21 bases separating them. The CDR3 bases are TGTGCCAGCAGTGGTGAAGGGAGCATCACTGAGGGCTACACCTTC. Residues: CASSGEGSITEGYTF.

V gene TRBV2 combines with J gene TRBJ2-1; D unresolved. V was trimmed by 8 bases and J by 0 bases, leaving 8 bases between them. Germline V CDR1 and CDR2: SNHLY, FYNNEI. This CDR3 has 13 amino acids. Here the CDR3 reads CASGKGSYNEQFF. DNA for the CDR3: TGTGCCAGCGGTAAAGGCTCCTACAATGAGCAGTTCTTC.

The CDR3 DNA reads TGTGCCAGCAGTTTACAGCGGGAGGTCCACAATGAGCAGTTCTTC. This sequence encodes CASSLQREVHNEQFF. The genes are TRBV12-3 or TRBV12-4 and TRBJ2-1; 9 bases agree with TRBD2. The junction had 4 bases not matched to a gene; V was cut back by 2 bases and J by 5 bases. The CDR3 covers 15 residues.

V usage is TRBV27 and J usage is TRBJ2-1; D possibly corresponds to TRBD1 (6 bases). V shed 2 bases and J shed 10 bases, with 9 bases lying between them. The CDR3 covers 12 residues. CDR1 is MNHEY, CDR2 SMNVEV, per germline (reference sequence). CDR3 loop: CASSLADREQFF. The CDR3, as DNA: TGTGCCAGCAGTTTAGCGGACAGAGAGCAGTTCTTC.

The chain recombines TRBV13 with TRBJ2-7, with 7 bases that match TRBD1. The ends lost 0 bases at V and 3 bases at J; junction bases unmatched: 2. This CDR3 spans 14 amino acids. CDR1 is PRHDT, CDR2 FYEKMQ, per germline (reference sequence). CDR3 protein: CASSLGTGIYEQYF. CDR3 nucleotides: TGTGCCAGCAGCTTAGGGACAGGGATCTACGAGCAGTACTTC.

V gene TRBV2 combines with J gene TRBJ2-7; D is perhaps TRBD2 (7 bases). V was pared by 8 bases and J by 6 bases, with 14 bases between. This CDR3 is built from 12 residues. Germline CDR1 reads SNHLY; CDR2 reads FYNNEI. Here the CDR3 reads CASPRGAAEQYF. CDR3 sequence (DNA): TGTGCCAGCCCCCGGGGGGCAGCCGAGCAGTACTTC.

This clonotype showed up just once. V usage is TRBV6-2 or TRBV6-3 and J usage is TRBJ2-5; possibly TRBD2 for D (6 bases). V was cut by 0 bases and J by 0 bases, with 14 bases left in between. The CDR3 is 17 residues long. Germline V gene lookup returns CDR1 MNHEY and CDR2 SVGEGT. CDR3 loop: CASSYSSGDWDQETQYF. CDR3 sequence (DNA): TGTGCCAGCAGTTACTCGTCGGGGGATTGGGACCAAGAGACCCAGTACTTC.

The genes are TRBV3-1 and TRBJ1-5; D remains unclear. From germline, CDR1 is LGHDT and CDR2 YNNKEL (reference sequence). Trimming pared 8 bases from V and 4 bases from J, leaving 12 bases between. The CDR3 covers 13 residues. The CDR3 bases are TGTGCCAGCCAAGCAACTTATAATCAGCCCCAGCATTTT. This sequence encodes CASQATYNQPQHF.

The J gene is TRBJ1-1, the V gene TRBV29-1; D is uncertain. The CDR3 is 17 amino acids. Germline lookup yields CDR1 SQVTM and CDR2 ANQGSEA. V was shortened by 7 bases and J by 4 bases, with 28 bases between the two germline ends. CDR3 sequence reads: CSAASPLDRMGSTEAFF. CDR3 nucleotides: TGCAGCGCTGCTTCCCCTCTTGACCGGATGGGCTCCACTGAAGCTTTCTTT.

The V and J genes are TRBV9 and TRBJ2-7, with 7 bases matching TRBD2. Per the germline V gene, CDR1 is SGDLS and CDR2 is YYNGEE. Germline trimming cut 4 bases from V and 2 bases from J; bases unmatched to any gene: 12. There are 16 residues in the CDR3. In nucleotides, the CDR3 is TGTGCCAGCAGCACTCGGGGGGTGACTAAACCCTACGAGCAGTACTTC. Translated: CASSTRGVTKPYEQYF.

J is TRBJ2-3 and V is TRBV28; D remains ambiguous. V was pared by 2 bases and J by 5 bases, with 11 bases between. The CDR3 contains 14 residues. Germline V gene lookup returns CDR1 MDHEN and CDR2 SYDVKM. The CDR3 protein is CASSLSGRKDTQYF. The CDR3 DNA sequence: TGTGCCAGCAGTTTAAGTGGTAGGAAAGATACGCAGTATTTT.

The rearrangement links TRBV30 to TRBJ1-1; no firm D call. In germline, CDR1 is GTSNPN, CDR2 SVGIG (reference sequence). CDR3 length: 12 residues. The V gene lost 0 bases and the J gene lost 4 bases, with 6 bases spanning the gap. The CDR3 sequence: CAWSVGSTEAFF. The CDR3 region has the DNA TGTGCCTGGAGTGTAGGGTCCACTGAAGCTTTCTTT.

The gene calls are TRBV11-2 and TRBJ1-4; TRBD1 is a possible D gene (5 bases). V lost 5 bases and J 2 bases, leaving 18 bases between the germline ends. Germline V gene sequence: CDR1 SGHAT, CDR2 FQNNGV. CDR3 length: 17 amino acids. Here the CDR3 DNA reads TGTGCCAGCAGCCCTTCCCCAGGGTTAGGGACTAATGAAAAACTGTTTTTT. Translation gives CASSPSPGLGTNEKLFF. The full variable domain, completed using reference TRBV11-2 and TRBJ1-4, is EAGVAQSPRYKIIEKRQSVAFWCNPISGHATLYWYQQILGQGPKLLIQFQNNGVVDDSQLPKDRFSAERLKGVDSTLKIQPAKLEDSAVYLCASSPSPGLGTNEKLFFGSGTQLSVL.